This T cell receptor beta chain appears in the sequencing data of a study of T cell clones after liver transplantation. Findings and caveats of the study: The donor-reactive repertoire was only partly measurable in a couple of subjects, lacking donor cells. Small, mixed patient groups and varying post-transplant times limit these conclusions.

Sequenced by immunoSEQ multiplex PCR; TCRdb stores in-frame clones only, minus some. Among under 7,000 clones listed, roughly 85% were seen once. The V gene's germline CDR1 is MNHNY and CDR2 SVGAGI (reference sequence). V was clipped by 4 bases and J by 2 bases, with 12 bases between them. The CDR3 runs 14 residues. As to this clone: Its antigen is undetermined.

Sample: CD8+ T cells from blood, taken 24 months after liver transplant. This clonotype was sampled from a human patient who received a liver transplant. Some T cells here may be from the graft donor. J is TRBJ2-7 and V is TRBV6-6; D is perhaps TRBD1 or TRBD2 (5 bases each). The CDR3 region has the DNA TGTGCCAGCAGTTCCGGGACGGCACCCTACGAGCAGTACTTC. It codes for CASSSGTAPYEQYF.